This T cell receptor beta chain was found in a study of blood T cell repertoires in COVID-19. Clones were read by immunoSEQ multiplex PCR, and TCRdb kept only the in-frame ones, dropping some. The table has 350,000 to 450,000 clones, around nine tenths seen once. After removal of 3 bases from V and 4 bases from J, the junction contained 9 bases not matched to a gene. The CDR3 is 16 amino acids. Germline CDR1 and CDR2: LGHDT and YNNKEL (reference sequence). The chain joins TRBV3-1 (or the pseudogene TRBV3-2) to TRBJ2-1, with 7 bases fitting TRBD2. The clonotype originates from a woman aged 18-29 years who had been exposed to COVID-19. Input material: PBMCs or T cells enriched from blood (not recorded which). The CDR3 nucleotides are TGTGCCAGCAGCCACCCCCCTGGGGGGGGGTACAATGAGCAGTTCTTC. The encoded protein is CASSHPPGGGYNEQFF.